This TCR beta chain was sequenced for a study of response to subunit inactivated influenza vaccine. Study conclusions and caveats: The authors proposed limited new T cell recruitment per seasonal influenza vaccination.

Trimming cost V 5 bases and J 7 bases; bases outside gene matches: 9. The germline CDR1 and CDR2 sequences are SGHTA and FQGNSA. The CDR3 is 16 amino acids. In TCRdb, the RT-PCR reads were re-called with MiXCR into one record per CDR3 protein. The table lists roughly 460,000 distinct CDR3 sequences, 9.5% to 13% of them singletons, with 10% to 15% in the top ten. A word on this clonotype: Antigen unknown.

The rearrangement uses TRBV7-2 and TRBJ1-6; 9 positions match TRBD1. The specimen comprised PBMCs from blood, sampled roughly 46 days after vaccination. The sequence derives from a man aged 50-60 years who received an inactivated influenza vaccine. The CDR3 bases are TGTGCCAGCAGCGTTGGGACAGGGCAAGGGAATTCACCCCTCCACTTT. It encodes CASSVGTGQGNSPLHF.